This is a list of T cell receptor beta chains from one sample in a study of cytomegalovirus exposure and HLA in healthy donors. The repertoire was sequenced with immunoSEQ multiplex PCR; TCRdb's copy has only in-frame clones and lacks some. The repertoire holds under 150,000 clones, with 75% to 90% as singletons. Sequencing was carried out using PBMCs. These receptors all stem from a middle-aged man in good health and CMV-seronegative. The CDR3 runs from the conserved cysteine through the conserved F or W. D genes are given only for firm matches. Expanded clones are given a class, and other clones once, few, many or no size at all.

>TRBV30|TRBD2|-|TRBJ2-3
CAYNLGLAGVTDTQYF
TGTGCCTATAATTTGGGACTAGCGGGAGTCACAGATACGCAGTATTTT
>TRBV9|-|-|TRBJ2-1
CASSVGFGGGAYNEQFF
TGTGCCAGCAGCGTAGGATTCGGCGGGGGCGCCTACAATGAGCAGTTCTTC
>TRBV4-3|TRBD1|-|TRBJ2-1
CASSPGTGLFNEQFF
TGCGCCAGCTCTCCAGGGACAGGTTTGTTCAATGAGCAGTTCTTC
>TRBV5-4|TRBD2|-|TRBJ2-7
CASSLGTSVYEQYF
TGTGCCAGCAGCTTGGGGACTAGCGTTTACGAGCAGTACTTC
>TRBV21-1|-|-|TRBJ2-1
CASSKEGAHYNEQFF
TGTGCCAGCAGCAAAGAAGGGGCACACTACAATGAGCAGTTCTTC
>TRBV27|-|-|TRBJ2-6
CASSSHSSGANVLTF
TGTGCCAGCAGTTCACACAGCTCTGGGGCCAACGTCCTGACTTTC
>TRBV5-1|-|-|TRBJ2-3
CASSIVQSTDTQYF
TGCGCCAGCAGCATTGTACAGAGCACAGATACGCAGTATTTT
>TRBV7-2|TRBD1|few|TRBJ2-2
CASSPRTGGYTGELFF
TGTGCCAGCAGCCCCCGAACAGGGGGATACACCGGGGAGCTGTTTTTT
>TRBV7-6|-|-|TRBJ2-7
CASSLVQGSEQYF
TGTGCCAGCAGCTTAGTTCAGGGTAGCGAGCAGTACTTC
>TRBV7-2|-|-|TRBJ1-1
CASSPTRVTEAFF
TGTGCCAGCAGCCCGACTCGTGTCACTGAAGCTTTCTTT
>TRBV7-8|-|-|TRBJ1-1
CASSPSNTEAFF
TGTGCCAGCAGCCCGTCGAACACTGAAGCTTTCTTT
>TRBV6-5|TRBD2|-|TRBJ2-5
CASSYTGGGQSETQYF
TGTGCCAGCAGTTACACCGGCGGGGGGCAGTCGGAGACCCAGTACTTC
>TRBV7-3|TRBD2|few|TRBJ2-3
CASSPSGGGTDTQYF
TGTGCCAGCAGCCCAAGCGGGGGTGGGACAGATACGCAGTATTTT
>TRBV7-8|-|once|TRBJ1-4
CASSLVAGLGEKLFF
TGTGCCAGCAGCTTAGTGGCGGGGTTGGGGGAAAAACTGTTTTTT
>TRBV7-3|-|-|TRBJ2-2
CASSLMRGGELFF
TGTGCCAGCAGCTTAATGCGCGGCGGGGAGCTGTTTTTT
>TRBV7-3|TRBD1|-|TRBJ2-2
CASSPGQGWNTGELFF
TGTGCCAGCAGCCCTGGACAGGGTTGGAACACCGGGGAGCTGTTTTTT
>TRBV19|-|once|TRBJ2-7
CASSFRGGYEQYF
TGTGCCAGTAGTTTTCGAGGGGGCTACGAGCAGTACTTC
>TRBV7-2|-|once|TRBJ2-5
CASSFTRDSRETQYF
TGTGCCAGCAGTTTCACCAGGGACTCAAGGGAGACCCAGTACTTC
>TRBV29-1|-|-|TRBJ2-1
CSVVRAPGEQFF
TGCAGCGTTGTTCGGGCGCCGGGGGAGCAGTTCTTC
>TRBV4-1|TRBD1|-|TRBJ1-3
CASSLDHRGGGNTIYF
TGCGCCAGCAGCCTTGATCACAGGGGTGGTGGAAACACCATATATTTT
>TRBV19|TRBD1|few|TRBJ1-3
CASSTDRASGNTIYF
TGTGCCAGTAGTACGGACAGGGCCTCTGGAAACACCATATATTTT
>TRBV2|TRBD1|-|TRBJ1-2
CASRRTGNDYGYTF
TGTGCCAGCAGGAGGACAGGGAACGACTATGGCTACACCTTC
>TRBV27|-|-|TRBJ2-1
CASSLDYTGNEQFF
TGTGCCAGCAGCCTAGACTACACAGGGAATGAGCAGTTCTTC
>TRBV27|-|-|TRBJ1-4
CASSPRTAEKLFF
TGTGCCAGCAGTCCCAGGACAGCTGAAAAACTGTTTTTT
>TRBV5-1|-|-|TRBJ1-5
CASSLDGNQPQHF
TGCGCCAGCAGCCTAGACGGAAATCAGCCCCAGCATTTT
>TRBV6-5|TRBD1|-|TRBJ1-2
CASSWTGEWYGYTF
TGTGCCAGCAGCTGGACAGGGGAATGGTATGGCTACACCTTC
>TRBV5-4|TRBD1|-|TRBJ2-1
CASSQGTGGVGEQFF
TGTGCCAGCAGCCAGGGGACAGGGGGGGTTGGTGAGCAGTTCTTC
>TRBV6-1|-|-|TRBJ2-3
CASSETRTGTDTQYF
TGTGCCAGCAGTGAAACCCGGACTGGCACAGATACGCAGTATTTT
>TRBV7-3|TRBD2|-|TRBJ2-3
CASSPSGGLADTQYF
TGTGCCAGCAGTCCTAGCGGGGGCCTGGCAGATACGCAGTATTTT
>TRBV19|TRBD2|-|TRBJ2-1
CASRPTSGFINEQFF
TGTGCCAGTAGACCGACTAGCGGGTTTATCAATGAGCAGTTCTTC
>TRBV4-3|TRBD1|-|TRBJ1-1
CASSRDRGSNTEAFF
TGCGCCAGCAGCCGGGACAGGGGCTCGAACACTGAAGCTTTCTTT
>TRBV15|-|few|TRBJ1-2
CATSRARIGGYTF
TGTGCCACCAGCAGAGCCAGGATCGGAGGCTACACCTTC
>TRBV7-8|-|-|TRBJ1-1
CASSDLLRRAGTEAFF
TGTGCCAGCAGCGACCTGTTGAGGAGGGCGGGCACTGAAGCTTTCTTT
>TRBV27|TRBD1|-|TRBJ2-7
CASSRGGTGYSSYEQYF
TGTGCCAGCAGCCGAGGGGGGACAGGGTATAGCTCCTACGAGCAGTACTTC
>TRBV9|TRBD2|-|TRBJ2-7
CASSALAGGDLSSYEQYF
TGTGCCAGCAGCGCACTAGCGGGAGGAGACCTAAGCTCCTACGAGCAGTACTTC
>TRBV7-2|TRBD1|once|TRBJ2-7
CASEDRGLSSYEQYF
TGTGCCAGCGAGGACAGGGGTCTCTCGTCCTACGAGCAGTACTTC
>TRBV19|-|-|TRBJ1-2
CASSIQEGILTF
TGTGCCAGTAGTATCCAGGAGGGTATTCTCACCTTC
>TRBV9|TRBD2|-|TRBJ2-5
CASSVAGNSGETQYF
TGTGCCAGCAGCGTAGCGGGGAATAGCGGGGAGACCCAGTACTTC